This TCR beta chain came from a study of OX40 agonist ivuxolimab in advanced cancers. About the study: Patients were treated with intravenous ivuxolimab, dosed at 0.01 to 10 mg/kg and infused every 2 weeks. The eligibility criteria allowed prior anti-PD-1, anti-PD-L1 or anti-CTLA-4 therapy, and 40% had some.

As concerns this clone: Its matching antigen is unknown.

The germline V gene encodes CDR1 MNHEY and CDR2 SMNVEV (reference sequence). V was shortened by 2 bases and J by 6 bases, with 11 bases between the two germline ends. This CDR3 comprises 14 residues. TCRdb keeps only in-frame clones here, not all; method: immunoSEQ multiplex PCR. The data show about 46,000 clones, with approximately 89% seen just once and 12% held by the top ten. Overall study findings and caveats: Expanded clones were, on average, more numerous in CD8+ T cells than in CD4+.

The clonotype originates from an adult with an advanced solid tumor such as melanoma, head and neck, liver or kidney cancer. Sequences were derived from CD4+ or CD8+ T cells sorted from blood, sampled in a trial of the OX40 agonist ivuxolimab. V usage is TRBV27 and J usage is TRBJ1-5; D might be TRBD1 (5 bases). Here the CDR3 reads CASSLGRGSQPQHF. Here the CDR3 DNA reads TGTGCCAGCAGTTTAGGTAGGGGTAGTCAGCCCCAGCATTTT.